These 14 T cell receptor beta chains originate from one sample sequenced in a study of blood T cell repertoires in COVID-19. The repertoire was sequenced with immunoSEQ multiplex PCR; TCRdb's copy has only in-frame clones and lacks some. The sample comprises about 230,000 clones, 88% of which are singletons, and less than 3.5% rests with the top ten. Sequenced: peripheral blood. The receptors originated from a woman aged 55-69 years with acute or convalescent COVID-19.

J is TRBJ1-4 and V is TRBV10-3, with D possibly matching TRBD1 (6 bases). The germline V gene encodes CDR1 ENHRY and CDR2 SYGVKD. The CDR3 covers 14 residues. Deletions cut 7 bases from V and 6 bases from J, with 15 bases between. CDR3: CAINVQGIYEKLFF. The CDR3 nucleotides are TGTGCCATCAACGTACAGGGAATTTATGAAAAACTGTTTTTT.

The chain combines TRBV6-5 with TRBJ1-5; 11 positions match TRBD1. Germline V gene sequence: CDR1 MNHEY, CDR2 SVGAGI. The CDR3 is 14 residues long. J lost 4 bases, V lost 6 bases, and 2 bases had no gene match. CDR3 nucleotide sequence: TGTGCCAGCAGAGGACAGGGGGCTAATCAGCCCCAGCATTTT. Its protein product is CASRGQGANQPQHF.

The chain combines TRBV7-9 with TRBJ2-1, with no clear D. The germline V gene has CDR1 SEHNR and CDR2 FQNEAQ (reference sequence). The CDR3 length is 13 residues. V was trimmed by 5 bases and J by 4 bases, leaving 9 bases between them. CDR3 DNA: TGTGCCAGCAGCGCCGGGTTATACAATGAGCAGTTCTTC. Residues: CASSAGLYNEQFF.

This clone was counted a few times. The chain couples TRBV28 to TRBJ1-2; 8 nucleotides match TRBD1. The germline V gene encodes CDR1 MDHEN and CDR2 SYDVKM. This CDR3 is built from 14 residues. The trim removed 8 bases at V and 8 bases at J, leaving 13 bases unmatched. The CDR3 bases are TGTGCCAGCCTCAAGCAGGACAGGGAAGGAGGCTACACCTTC. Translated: CASLKQDREGGYTF.

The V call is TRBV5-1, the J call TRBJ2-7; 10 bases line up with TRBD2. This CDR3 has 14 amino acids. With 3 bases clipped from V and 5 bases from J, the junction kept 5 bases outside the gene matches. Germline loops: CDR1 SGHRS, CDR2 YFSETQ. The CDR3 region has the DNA TGCGCCAGCAGCTCTTCGGGACTAGCGAACGAGCAGTACTTC. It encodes CASSSSGLANEQYF.

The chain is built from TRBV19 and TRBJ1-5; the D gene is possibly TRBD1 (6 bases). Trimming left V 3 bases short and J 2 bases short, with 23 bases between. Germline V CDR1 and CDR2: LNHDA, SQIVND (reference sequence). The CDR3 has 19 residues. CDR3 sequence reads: CASSMPRDKPGRRNQPQHF. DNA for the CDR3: TGTGCCAGTAGTATGCCCCGGGACAAACCGGGTCGGCGCAATCAGCCCCAGCATTTT.

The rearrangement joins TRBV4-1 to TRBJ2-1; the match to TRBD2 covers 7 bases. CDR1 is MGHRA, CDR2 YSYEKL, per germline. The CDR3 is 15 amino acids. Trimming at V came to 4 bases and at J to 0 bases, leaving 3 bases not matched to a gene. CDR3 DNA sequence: TGCGCCAGCAGCCCCGGGGGGAGCTCCTACAATGAGCAGTTCTTC. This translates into CASSPGGSSYNEQFF.

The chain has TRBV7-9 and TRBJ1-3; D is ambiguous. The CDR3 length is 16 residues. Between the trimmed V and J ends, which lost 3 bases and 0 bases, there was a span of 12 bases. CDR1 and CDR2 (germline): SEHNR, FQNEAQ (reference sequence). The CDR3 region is CASSLGGLSSGNTIYF. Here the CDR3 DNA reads TGTGCCAGCAGCTTGGGAGGACTGAGCTCTGGAAACACCATATATTTT. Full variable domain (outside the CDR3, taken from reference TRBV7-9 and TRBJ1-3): DTGVSQNPRHKITKRGQNVTFRCDPISEHNRLYWYRQTLGQGPEFLTYFQNEAQLEKSRLLSDRFSAERPKGSFSTLEIQRTEQGDSAMYLCASSLGGLSSGNTIYFGEGSWLTVV.

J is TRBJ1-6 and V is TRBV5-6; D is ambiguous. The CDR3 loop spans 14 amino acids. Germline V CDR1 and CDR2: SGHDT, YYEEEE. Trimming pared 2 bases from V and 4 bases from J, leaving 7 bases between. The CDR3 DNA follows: TGTGCCAGCAGCTTAAGCATGTATAATTCACCCCTCCACTTT. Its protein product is CASSLSMYNSPLHF.

DNA for the CDR3: TGTGCCAGTAGTATAGATCGGGGGGGAACAGATACGCAGTATTTT. This translates into CASSIDRGGTDTQYF. The rearrangement uses TRBV19 and TRBJ2-3; 8 bases are shared with TRBD2. From germline, CDR1 is LNHDA and CDR2 SQIVND (reference sequence). The CDR3 is made up of 15 amino acids. J was trimmed by 3 bases and V by 0 bases; bases with no gene match: 2.

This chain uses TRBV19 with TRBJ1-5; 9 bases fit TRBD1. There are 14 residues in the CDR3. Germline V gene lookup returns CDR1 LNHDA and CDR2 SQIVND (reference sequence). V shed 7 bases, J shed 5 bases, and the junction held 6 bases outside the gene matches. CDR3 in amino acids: CASTRDRDYQPQHF. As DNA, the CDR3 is TGTGCCAGTACCCGGGACAGGGATTATCAGCCCCAGCATTTT.

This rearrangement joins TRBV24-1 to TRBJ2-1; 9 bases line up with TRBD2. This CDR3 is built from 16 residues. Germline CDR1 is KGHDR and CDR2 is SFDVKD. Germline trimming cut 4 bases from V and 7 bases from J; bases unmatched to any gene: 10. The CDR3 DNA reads TGTGCCACCAGTGACCGGAGGCCTAGCGGGAAAAATGAGCAGTTCTTC. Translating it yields CATSDRRPSGKNEQFF.

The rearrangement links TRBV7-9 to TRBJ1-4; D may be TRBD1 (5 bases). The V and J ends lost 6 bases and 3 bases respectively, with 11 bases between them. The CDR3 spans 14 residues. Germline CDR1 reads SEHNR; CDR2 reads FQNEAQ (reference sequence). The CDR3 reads CASRKTASNEKLFF. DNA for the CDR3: TGTGCCAGCAGGAAGACAGCCTCTAATGAAAAACTGTTTTTT.

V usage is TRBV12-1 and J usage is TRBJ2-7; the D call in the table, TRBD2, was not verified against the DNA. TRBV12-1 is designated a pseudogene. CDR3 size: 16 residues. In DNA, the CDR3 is TGTGCCAGCAGCTTTGCACTGCCTTTGATGATCTACGAGCAGTACTTC. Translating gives CASSFALPLMIYEQYF.